A selection of T cell receptor beta chains follows, all from one sample in a study of early T cells in non-severe SARS-CoV-2 infection. TCRdb processed the 5' RACE reads anew with MiXCR; each CDR3 protein has one entry. Of roughly 63,000 distinct CDR3 sequences in the sample, 13% were seen once. The specimen was whole blood. The receptor set was obtained from an adult who was a healthcare worker with PCR-confirmed SARS-CoV-2 infection or an uninfected control (not recorded which). CDR3s include the opening cysteine and the closing phenylalanine or tryptophan. A D gene is named only where the DNA matches it firmly. Some rows have no size entry. The others give once, few or many, or a class for an expanded clone.

V	size	J	D	CDR3	DNA
TRBV30	many	TRBJ2-7	TRBD1	CAWSVGQGLYEQYF	TGTGCCTGGAGTGTAGGACAGGGGCTCTACGAGCAGTACTTC
TRBV4-2	few	TRBJ2-7	-	CASSQAQGQPYEQYF	TGTGCCAGCAGCCAAGCGCAGGGACAACCCTACGAGCAGTACTTC
TRBV5-6	many	TRBJ1-4	-	CASSLSEDSYYEKLFF	TGTGCCAGCAGCTTATCGGAAGACAGTTATTATGAAAAACTGTTTTTT
TRBV19	many	TRBJ2-3	TRBD2	CASSIGARGGAGGADTQYF	TGTGCCAGTAGTATAGGGGCACGCGGTGGAGCGGGGGGCGCAGATACGCAGTATTTT
TRBV7-8	-	TRBJ1-1	-	CASSQTRGEAFF	TGTGCCAGCAGCCAGACCCGGGGTGAAGCTTTCTTT
TRBV6-2/TRBV6-3	-	TRBJ1-5	-	CASSPRRGAQPQHF	TGTGCCAGCAGTCCACGAAGGGGGGCCCAGCCCCAGCATTTT
TRBV18	-	TRBJ1-2	-	CASSPPSTDRGNYGYTF	TGTGCCAGCTCACCACCTTCTACCGACAGAGGGAACTATGGCTACACCTTC
TRBV23-1	few	TRBJ2-7	-	CASSHSYTYEQYF	TGCGCCAGCAGTCATAGCTATACCTACGAGCAGTACTTC
TRBV25-1	-	TRBJ1-5	-	CASSPTLGGQPQHF	TGTGCCAGCAGTCCAACCCTCGGGGGTCAGCCCCAGCATTTT
TRBV4-1	many	TRBJ2-7	-	CASSQDPGPQEQYF	TGCGCCAGCAGCCAAGATCCAGGACCCCAGGAGCAGTACTTC
TRBV24-1	many	TRBJ2-2	-	CATSDGTDTGELFF	TGTGCCACCAGTGATGGTACAGACACCGGGGAGCTGTTTTTT
TRBV10-2	many	TRBJ1-1	TRBD1	CASAGTGRTEAFF	TGCGCCAGCGCCGGGACAGGGCGGACTGAAGCTTTCTTT
TRBV18	-	TRBJ2-5	TRBD1	CASSPPSDRARETQYF	TGTGCCAGCTCACCACCCTCCGACAGGGCTAGAGAGACCCAGTACTTC
TRBV6-5	-	TRBJ2-5	-	CASSSAGDAEETQYF	TGTGCCAGCAGTTCCGCCGGGGACGCGGAAGAGACCCAGTACTTC
TRBV3-1	few	TRBJ2-7	-	CASSPRNRGSYEQYF	TGTGCCAGCAGCCCAAGGAATAGGGGGTCCTACGAGCAGTACTTC
TRBV12-3/TRBV12-4	-	TRBJ2-3	-	CASSRATDTQYF	TGTGCCAGCAGTCGGGCCACAGATACGCAGTATTTT
TRBV28	-	TRBJ1-1	TRBD1	CASTPGGQGNTEAFF	TGTGCCAGCACACCCGGGGGACAGGGAAACACTGAAGCTTTCTTT
TRBV18	many	TRBJ1-6	-	CASSDSWDSPLHF	TGTGCCAGCTCAGACAGTTGGGATTCACCCCTCCACTTT
TRBV18	many	TRBJ2-7	TRBD1	CASSPRGRRQGDEQYF	TGTGCCAGCTCACCAAGGGGGCGGAGACAGGGAGACGAGCAGTACTTC
TRBV12-3/TRBV12-4	few	TRBJ1-6	-	CASRTRVFEGSPLHF	TGTGCCAGCAGGACCAGGGTTTTCGAGGGTTCACCCCTCCACTTT
TRBV6-2/TRBV6-3	-	TRBJ1-3	-	CASRDDGSSGNTIYF	TGTGCCAGCAGGGATGACGGGAGCTCTGGAAACACCATATATTTT
TRBV9	few	TRBJ2-3	-	CASSVVGGASTDTQYF	TGTGCCAGCAGCGTAGTAGGAGGGGCTAGCACAGATACGCAGTATTTT
TRBV10-1	many	TRBJ2-7	-	CASSESGKGSYEQYF	TGCGCCAGCAGTGAGTCCGGAAAGGGATCCTACGAGCAGTACTTC
TRBV11-2	-	TRBJ2-1	-	CASGIYNEQFF	TGTGCCAGCGGCATATACAATGAGCAGTTCTTC
TRBV11-2	few	TRBJ2-1	-	CASSLPEYNEQFF	TGTGCCAGCAGCTTGCCCGAGTACAATGAGCAGTTCTTC
TRBV7-9	few	TRBJ1-1	TRBD1	CASSFAKTGTNTEAFF	TGTGCCAGCAGCTTTGCCAAGACAGGGACGAACACTGAAGCTTTCTTT
TRBV14	-	TRBJ2-1	-	CASSHLDPGEYNEQFF	TGTGCCAGCAGCCATTTAGACCCGGGGGAGTACAATGAGCAGTTCTTC
TRBV7-6	-	TRBJ1-5	-	CASSPRGAGPQHF	TGTGCCAGCAGCCCCCGGGGGGCGGGGCCCCAGCATTTT
TRBV10-1	-	TRBJ1-2	-	CASSSQVNYGYTF	TGCGCCAGCAGTTCTCAGGTTAACTATGGCTACACCTTC
TRBV29-1	many	TRBJ2-7	-	CSVERQGEQYF	TGCAGCGTTGAGAGGCAGGGGGAGCAGTACTTC
TRBV29-1	-	TRBJ1-1	TRBD1	CSVEPRDRALNTEAFF	TGCAGCGTTGAACCTCGGGACAGGGCACTGAACACTGAAGCTTTCTTT
TRBV6-4	many	TRBJ1-1	-	CASSGSPGSTEAFF	TGTGCCAGCAGTGGTTCCCCAGGGAGCACTGAAGCTTTCTTT
TRBV12-3/TRBV12-4	many	TRBJ1-5	-	CASSLPPAEQPQHF	TGTGCCAGCAGTTTACCCCCCGCGGAGCAGCCCCAGCATTTT
TRBV7-9	many	TRBJ2-2	TRBD1	CASSPGTGSNTGELFF	TGTGCCAGCAGCCCTGGGACAGGGTCAAACACCGGGGAGCTGTTTTTT
TRBV7-6	-	TRBJ1-5	-	CASSLRPAWGQPQHF	TGTGCCAGCAGCTTAAGACCGGCTTGGGGTCAGCCCCAGCATTTT
TRBV6-2/TRBV6-3	-	TRBJ1-1	-	CASRNGQAHTEAFF	TGTGCCAGCAGAAACGGGCAGGCCCACACTGAAGCTTTCTTT
TRBV7-9	many	TRBJ1-1	TRBD1	CASSLEQGDTEAFF	TGTGCCAGCAGCTTAGAACAGGGGGACACTGAAGCTTTCTTT
TRBV7-6	many	TRBJ1-5	-	CASSLFGNQPQHF	TGTGCCAGCAGCTTATTTGGCAATCAGCCCCAGCATTTT
TRBV7-3	many	TRBJ1-1	-	CASSLGGGPTEVFF	TGTGCCAGCAGCTTAGGTGGGGGCCCCACTGAAGTTTTCTTT
TRBV29-1	few	TRBJ2-5	-	CSVRGTQETQYF	TGCAGCGTTAGGGGGACCCAAGAGACCCAGTACTTC
TRBV4-3	many	TRBJ1-6	TRBD1	CASSQGDRVTSPLHF	TGCGCCAGCAGCCAAGGAGACAGGGTAACCTCACCCCTCCACTTT
TRBV5-1	many	TRBJ1-6	-	CASSLGGQGRSPLHF	TGCGCCAGCAGCTTGGGGGGTCAGGGGCGGTCACCCCTCCACTTT
TRBV5-1	few	TRBJ1-1	-	CASSLQQGGNTEAFF	TGCGCCAGCAGCTTGCAACAGGGAGGTAACACTGAAGCTTTCTTT
TRBV24-1	many	TRBJ2-1	-	CATSDLQLSARPGWDEQFF	TGTGCCACCAGTGATTTGCAGTTGTCGGCCCGGCCGGGGTGGGATGAGCAGTTCTTC
TRBV11-2	many	TRBJ2-7	-	CASSLDRGEQYF	TGTGCCAGCAGCTTAGATAGGGGCGAGCAGTACTTC
TRBV11-2	many	TRBJ2-1	-	CASSLDPGNNEQFF	TGTGCCAGCAGCCTAGATCCAGGGAACAATGAGCAGTTCTTC
TRBV12-3/TRBV12-4	many	TRBJ2-7	TRBD1	CASSLGTGSEEQYF	TGTGCCAGCAGTCTGGGGACAGGGTCGGAAGAGCAGTACTTC
TRBV5-1	few	TRBJ1-4	-	CASSYGLGVGEKLFF	TGCGCCAGCAGCTACGGACTTGGCGTCGGTGAAAAACTGTTTTTT
TRBV3-1	many	TRBJ2-6	TRBD1	CASSRRDRGYSSGANVLTF	TGTGCCAGCAGCCGACGGGACAGGGGGTACAGCTCTGGGGCCAACGTCCTGACTTTC
TRBV12-3/TRBV12-4	many	TRBJ1-5	-	CASSVKGNQPQHF	TGTGCCAGCAGCGTCAAGGGCAATCAGCCCCAGCATTTT
TRBV18	few	TRBJ1-5	-	CASSPSRDSNQPQHF	TGTGCCAGCTCACCCAGCAGGGACAGCAATCAGCCCCAGCATTTT
TRBV7-2	few	TRBJ1-2	-	CASSPREGDYGYTF	TGTGCCAGCAGCCCCAGGGAGGGGGACTATGGCTACACCTTC
TRBV7-2	-	TRBJ2-3	-	CASSLVGSADTQYF	TGTGCCAGCAGCTTAGTTGGTAGCGCAGATACGCAGTATTTT
TRBV4-2	few	TRBJ1-1	-	CASSQWDIRRGTEAFF	TGTGCCAGCAGCCAATGGGATATTAGGAGGGGCACTGAAGCTTTCTTT
TRBV5-1	many	TRBJ2-1	-	CASSLAGVEQFF	TGCGCCAGCAGCTTGGCGGGGGTGGAGCAGTTCTTC